This T cell receptor (beta chain) was captured by sequencing in a study of vaccination effects on CD4 cells after COVID-19. Expansion of antigen-specific CD4+ T cells with viral peptide pools was carried out by the ViraFEST assay before sequencing. Isolation of CD4+ T cells took place after around 10 days of culture. Having tested negative for nucleocapsid antibodies, the vaccine recipients showed no prior SARS-CoV-2 infection. IL-2 medium supplanted half the medium on days 3 and 7. This clone appeared a single time. What it binds is not known. Measured with immunoSEQ multiplex PCR; TCRdb has only the in-frame clones, and not every one. The sample includes around 23,000 clones, more than 70% of them seen just once. Per the germline V gene, CDR1 is SGHTA and CDR2 is FQGNSA. Trimming cost V 4 bases and J 5 bases, with 14 bases left between them. This CDR3 region has 14 residues.

The sequence derives from a human donor who received a COVID-19 vaccine. J is TRBJ1-2 and V is TRBV7-2; TRBD1 might be the D (5 bases). This material consisted of CD4+ T cells from PBMCs cultured with HCoV-NL63 spike peptides, taken before COVID-19 vaccination. The CDR3 region has the DNA TGTGCCAGCAGCTCCGGGACGGCCGCTTATGGCTACACCTTC. Its protein product is CASSSGTAAYGYTF. Complete variable domain (other parts from reference TRBV7-2 and TRBJ1-2): GAGVSQSPSNKVTEKGKDVELRCDPISGHTALYWYRQSLGQGLEFLIYFQGNSAPDKSGLPSDRFSAERTGGSVSTLTIQRTQQEDSAVYLCASSSGTAAYGYTFGSGTRLTVV.